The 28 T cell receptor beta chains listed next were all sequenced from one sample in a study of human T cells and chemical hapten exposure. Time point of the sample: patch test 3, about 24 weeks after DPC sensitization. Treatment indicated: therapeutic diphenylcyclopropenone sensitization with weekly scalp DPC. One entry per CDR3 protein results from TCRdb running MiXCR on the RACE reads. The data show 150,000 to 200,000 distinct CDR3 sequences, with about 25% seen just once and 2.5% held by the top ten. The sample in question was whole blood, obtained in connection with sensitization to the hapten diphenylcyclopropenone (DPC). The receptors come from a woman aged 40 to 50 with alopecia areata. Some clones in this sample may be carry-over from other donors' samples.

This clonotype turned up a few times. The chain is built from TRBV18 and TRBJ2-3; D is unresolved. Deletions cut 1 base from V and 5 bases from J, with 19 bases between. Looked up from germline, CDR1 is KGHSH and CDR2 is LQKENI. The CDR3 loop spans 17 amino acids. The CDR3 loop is CASSPRAGTTSQDTQYF. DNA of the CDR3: TGTGCCAGCTCACCACGGGCAGGAACAACCTCACAAGATACGCAGTATTTT. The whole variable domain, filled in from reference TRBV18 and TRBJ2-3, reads NAGVMQNPRHLVRRRGQEARLRCSPMKGHSHVYWYRQLPEEGLKFMVYLQKENIIDESGMPKERFSAEFPKEGPSILRIQQVVRGDSAAYFCASSPRAGTTSQDTQYFGPGTRLTVL.

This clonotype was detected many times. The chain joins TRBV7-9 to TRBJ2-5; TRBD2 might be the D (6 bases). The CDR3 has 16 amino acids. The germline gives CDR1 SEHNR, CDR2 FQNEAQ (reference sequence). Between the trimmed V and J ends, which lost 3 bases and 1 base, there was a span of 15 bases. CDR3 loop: CASSFPRLVTQETQYF. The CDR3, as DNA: TGTGCCAGCAGCTTCCCCCGACTAGTTACCCAAGAGACCCAGTACTTC.

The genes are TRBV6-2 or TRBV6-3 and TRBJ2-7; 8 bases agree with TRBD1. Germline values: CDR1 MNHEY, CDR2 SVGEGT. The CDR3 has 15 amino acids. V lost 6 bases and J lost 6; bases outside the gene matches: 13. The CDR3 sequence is CASSNGQGSLSEQYF. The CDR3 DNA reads TGTGCCAGCAGCAACGGACAGGGTTCCCTCAGCGAGCAGTACTTC.

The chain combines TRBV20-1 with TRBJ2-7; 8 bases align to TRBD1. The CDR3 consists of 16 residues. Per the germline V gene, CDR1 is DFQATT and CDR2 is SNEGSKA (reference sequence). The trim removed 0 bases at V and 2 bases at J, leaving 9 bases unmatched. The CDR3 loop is CSARERQGPRAYEQYF. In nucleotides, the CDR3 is TGCAGTGCTAGAGAGAGACAGGGGCCGCGTGCCTACGAGCAGTACTTC.

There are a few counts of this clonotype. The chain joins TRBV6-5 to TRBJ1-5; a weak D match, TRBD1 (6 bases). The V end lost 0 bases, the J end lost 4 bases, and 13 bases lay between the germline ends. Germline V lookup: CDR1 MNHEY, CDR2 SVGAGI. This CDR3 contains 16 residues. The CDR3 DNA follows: TGTGCCAGCAGTTACTCCGGGGTACAGGGAAATCAGCCCCAGCATTTT. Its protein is CASSYSGVQGNQPQHF.

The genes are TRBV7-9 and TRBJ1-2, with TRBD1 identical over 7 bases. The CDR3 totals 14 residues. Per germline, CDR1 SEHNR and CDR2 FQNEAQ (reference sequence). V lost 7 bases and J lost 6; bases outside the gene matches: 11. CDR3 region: CASTLMDRLNGYTF. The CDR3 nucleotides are TGTGCCAGCACCTTGATGGACAGGCTTAATGGCTACACCTTC.

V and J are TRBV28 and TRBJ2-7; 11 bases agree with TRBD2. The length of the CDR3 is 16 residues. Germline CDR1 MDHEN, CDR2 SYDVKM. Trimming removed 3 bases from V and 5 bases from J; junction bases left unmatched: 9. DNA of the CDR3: TGTGCCAGCAGTTTGGGTCTAGCGGGAGGTCGCCACGAGCAGTACTTC. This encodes CASSLGLAGGRHEQYF. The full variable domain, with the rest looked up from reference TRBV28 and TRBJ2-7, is DVKVTQSSRYLVKRTGEKVFLECVQDMDHENMFWYRQDPGLGLRLIYFSYDVKMKEKGDIPEGYSVSREKKERFSLILESASTNQTSMYLCASSLGLAGGRHEQYFGPGTRLTVT.

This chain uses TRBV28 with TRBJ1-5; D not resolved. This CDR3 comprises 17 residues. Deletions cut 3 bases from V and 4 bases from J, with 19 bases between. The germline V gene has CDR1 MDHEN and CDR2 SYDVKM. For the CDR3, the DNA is TGTGCCAGCAGTTTTATAAGAAGGCCCGAAAGGAATCAGCCCCAGCATTTT. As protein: CASSFIRRPERNQPQHF.

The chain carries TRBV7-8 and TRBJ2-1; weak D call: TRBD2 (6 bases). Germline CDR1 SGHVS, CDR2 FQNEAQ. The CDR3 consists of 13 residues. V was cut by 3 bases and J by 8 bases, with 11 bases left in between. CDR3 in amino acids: CASSLGTGYEQFF. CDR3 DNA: TGTGCCAGCAGCTTGGGGACTGGGTATGAGCAGTTCTTC.

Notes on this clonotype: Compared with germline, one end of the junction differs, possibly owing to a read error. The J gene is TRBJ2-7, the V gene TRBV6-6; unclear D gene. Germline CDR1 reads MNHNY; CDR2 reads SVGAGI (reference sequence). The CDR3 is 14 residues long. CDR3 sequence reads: CASTYGTPLHEQYF. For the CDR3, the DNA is TGTGCCAGCACTTACGGTACCCCACTCCACGAGCAGTACTTC.

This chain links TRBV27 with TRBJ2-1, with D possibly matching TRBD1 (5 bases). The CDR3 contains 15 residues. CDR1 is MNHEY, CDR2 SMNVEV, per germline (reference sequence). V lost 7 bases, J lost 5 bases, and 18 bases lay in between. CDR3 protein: CASTPWGRANNEQFF. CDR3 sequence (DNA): TGTGCCAGCACCCCGTGGGGCAGGGCTAACAATGAGCAGTTCTTC.

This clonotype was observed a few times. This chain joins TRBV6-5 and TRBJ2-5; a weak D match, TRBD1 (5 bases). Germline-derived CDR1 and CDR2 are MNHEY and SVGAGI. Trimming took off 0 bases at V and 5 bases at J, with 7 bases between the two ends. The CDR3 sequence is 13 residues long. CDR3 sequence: CASSYSKGETQYF. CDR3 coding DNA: TGTGCCAGCAGTTACTCGAAGGGGGAGACCCAGTACTTC.

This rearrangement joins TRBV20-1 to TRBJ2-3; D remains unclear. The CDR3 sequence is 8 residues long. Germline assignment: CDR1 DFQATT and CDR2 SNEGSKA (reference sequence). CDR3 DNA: TGCACGGCAGATACGCAGTATTTT. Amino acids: CTADTQYF.

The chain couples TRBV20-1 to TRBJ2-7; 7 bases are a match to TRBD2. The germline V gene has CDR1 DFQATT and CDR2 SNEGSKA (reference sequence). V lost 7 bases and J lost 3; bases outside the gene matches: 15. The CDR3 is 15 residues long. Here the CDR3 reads CSGVSPASGRYEQYF. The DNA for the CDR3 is TGCAGTGGAGTCTCGCCGGCTAGCGGTCGCTACGAGCAGTACTTC.

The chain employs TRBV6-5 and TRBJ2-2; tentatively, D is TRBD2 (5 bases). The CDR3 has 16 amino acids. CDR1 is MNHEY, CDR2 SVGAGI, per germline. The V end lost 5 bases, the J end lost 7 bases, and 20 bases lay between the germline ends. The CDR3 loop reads CASSRWWGEAIGELFF. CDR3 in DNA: TGTGCCAGCAGTCGGTGGTGGGGAGAGGCTATCGGGGAGCTGTTTTTT.

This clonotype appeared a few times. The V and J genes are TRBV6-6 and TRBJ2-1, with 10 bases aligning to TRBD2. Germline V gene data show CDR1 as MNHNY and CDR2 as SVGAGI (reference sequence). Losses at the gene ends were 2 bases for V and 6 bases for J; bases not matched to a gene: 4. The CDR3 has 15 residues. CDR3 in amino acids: CASSYLAGAGNEQFF. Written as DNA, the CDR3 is TGTGCCAGCAGTTACCTAGCGGGAGCGGGCAATGAGCAGTTCTTC.

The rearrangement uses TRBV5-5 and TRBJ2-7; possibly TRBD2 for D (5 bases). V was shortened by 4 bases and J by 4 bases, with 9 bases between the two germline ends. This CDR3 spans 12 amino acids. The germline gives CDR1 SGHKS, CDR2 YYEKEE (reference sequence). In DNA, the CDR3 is TGTGCCAGCAGCGGGAGCTTTTACGAGCAGTACTTC. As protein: CASSGSFYEQYF.

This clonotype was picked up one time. The CDR3 is CSVGAGVGEQYF. CDR3 DNA sequence: TGCAGCGTTGGGGCAGGGGTGGGAGAGCAGTACTTC. The chain links TRBV29-1 to TRBJ2-7; weak D call: TRBD1 (6 bases). V was shortened by 4 bases and J by 7 bases, with 14 bases between the two germline ends. Germline CDR1 SQVTM, CDR2 ANQGSEA. This CDR3 is 12 amino acids long.

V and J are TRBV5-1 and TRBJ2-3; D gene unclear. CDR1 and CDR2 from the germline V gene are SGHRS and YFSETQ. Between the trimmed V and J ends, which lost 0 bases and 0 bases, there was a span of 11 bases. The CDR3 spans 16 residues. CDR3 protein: CASSLGAQPSTDTQYF. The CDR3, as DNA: TGCGCCAGCAGCTTGGGTGCCCAACCCAGCACAGATACGCAGTATTTT.

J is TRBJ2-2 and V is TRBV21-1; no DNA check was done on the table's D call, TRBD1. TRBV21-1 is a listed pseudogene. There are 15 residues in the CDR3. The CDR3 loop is CASSKGDSATGELFF. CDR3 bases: TGTGCCAGCAGCAAAGGGGACAGTGCGACAGGGGAGCTGTTTTTT.

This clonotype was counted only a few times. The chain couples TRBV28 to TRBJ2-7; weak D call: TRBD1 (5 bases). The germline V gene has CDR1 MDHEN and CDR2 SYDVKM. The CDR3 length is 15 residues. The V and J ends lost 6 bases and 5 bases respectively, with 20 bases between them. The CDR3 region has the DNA TGTGCCAGCAGCATACAACAAGGGATGACAGACGAGCAGTACTTC. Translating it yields CASSIQQGMTDEQYF.

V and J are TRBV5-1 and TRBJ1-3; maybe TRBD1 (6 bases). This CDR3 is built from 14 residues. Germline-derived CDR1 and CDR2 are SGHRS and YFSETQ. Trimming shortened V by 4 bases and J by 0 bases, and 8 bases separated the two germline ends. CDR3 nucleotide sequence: TGCGCCAGCAGCGAGGACAGCTCTGGAAACACCATATATTTT. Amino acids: CASSEDSSGNTIYF.

The CDR3 is CASSYTPGEDGYTF. CDR3 sequence (DNA): TGTGCCAGCAGTTACACTCCAGGGGAAGATGGCTACACCTTC. The chain employs TRBV6-5 and TRBJ1-2; D perhaps matches TRBD1 (6 bases). This CDR3 has 14 residues. The germline V gene encodes CDR1 MNHEY and CDR2 SVGAGI. V lost 2 bases and J lost 6, with 13 bases in between.

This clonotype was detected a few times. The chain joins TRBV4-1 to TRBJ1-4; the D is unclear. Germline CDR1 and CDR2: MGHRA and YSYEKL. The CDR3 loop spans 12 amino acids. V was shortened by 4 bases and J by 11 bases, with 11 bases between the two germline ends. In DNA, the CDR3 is TGCGCCAGCAGCCCGTCACCGGGGAAACTGTTTTTT. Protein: CASSPSPGKLFF.

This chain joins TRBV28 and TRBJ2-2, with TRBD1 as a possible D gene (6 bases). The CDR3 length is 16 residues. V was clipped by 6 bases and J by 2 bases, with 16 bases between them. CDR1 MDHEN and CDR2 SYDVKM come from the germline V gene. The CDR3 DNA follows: TGTGCCAGCAGACCCCCCGGGACAATTAACACCGGGGAGCTGTTTTTT. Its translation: CASRPPGTINTGELFF.

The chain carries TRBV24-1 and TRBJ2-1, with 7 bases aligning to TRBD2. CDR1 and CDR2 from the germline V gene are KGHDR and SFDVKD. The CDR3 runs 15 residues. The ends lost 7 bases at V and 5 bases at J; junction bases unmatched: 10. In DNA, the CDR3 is TGTGCCACCAGCGTGGGAGGACTAGGAAACAATGAGCAGTTCTTC. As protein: CATSVGGLGNNEQFF.

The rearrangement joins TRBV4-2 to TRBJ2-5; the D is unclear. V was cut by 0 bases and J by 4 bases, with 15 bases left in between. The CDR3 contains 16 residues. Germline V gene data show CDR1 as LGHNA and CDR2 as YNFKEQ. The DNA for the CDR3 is TGTGCCAGCAGCCAAGAGGAAACCAATCCCAGAGAGACCCAGTACTTC. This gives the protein CASSQEETNPRETQYF.

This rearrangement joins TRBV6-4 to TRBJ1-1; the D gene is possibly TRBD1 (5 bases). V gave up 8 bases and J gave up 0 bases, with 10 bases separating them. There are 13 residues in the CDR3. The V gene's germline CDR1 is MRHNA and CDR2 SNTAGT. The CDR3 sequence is CASAREMNTEAFF. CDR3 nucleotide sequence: TGTGCCAGCGCCAGGGAGATGAACACTGAAGCTTTCTTT.